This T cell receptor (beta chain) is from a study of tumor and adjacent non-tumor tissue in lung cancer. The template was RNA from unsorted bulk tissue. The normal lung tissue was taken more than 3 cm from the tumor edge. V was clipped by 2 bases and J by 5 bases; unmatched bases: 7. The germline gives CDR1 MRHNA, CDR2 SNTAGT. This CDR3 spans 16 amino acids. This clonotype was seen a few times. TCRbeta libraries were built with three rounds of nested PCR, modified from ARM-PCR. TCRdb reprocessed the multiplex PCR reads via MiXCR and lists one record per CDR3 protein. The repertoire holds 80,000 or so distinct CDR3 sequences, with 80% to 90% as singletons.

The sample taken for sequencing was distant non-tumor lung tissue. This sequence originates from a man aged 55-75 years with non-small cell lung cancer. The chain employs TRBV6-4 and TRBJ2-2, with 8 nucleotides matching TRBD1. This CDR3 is CASSDEGRGQTGELFF. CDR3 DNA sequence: TGTGCCAGCAGTGACGAGGGCAGGGGGCAGACCGGGGAGCTGTTTTTT.